The clone carrying this T cell receptor beta chain was counted once. Its matching antigen is unknown. Constant-region priming of 500 ng total RNA yielded TCR beta cDNA. Three nested multiplex PCR rounds, a slightly modified ARM-PCR method, built the TCR beta libraries. It was with TRBV1-TRBV30 forward primers and a C-beta reverse primer that the first two PCR rounds were run, at about 10 cycles each. A single record per CDR3 protein comes from TCRdb applying MiXCR to the multiplex PCR reads. Among approximately 330,000 distinct CDR3 sequences listed, less than 65% were seen once. This sample was included in a study of tumor-infiltrating lymphocytes in primary liver carcinoma. Findings and limits, study-wide: Tumor top-250-clone fraction significantly exceeded that of blood (p = 0.039). The overlap of tumor-adjacent and tumor-blood pairs was smaller than that of tumor region pairs. Because of bulk unsorted sampling, CD4+ and CD8+ repertoires were not subjected to comparison.

Trimming shortened V by 9 bases and J by 0 bases, and 11 bases separated the two germline ends. The CDR3 has 13 amino acids. Germline V gene sequence: CDR1 LGHNT, CDR2 FRNRAP. Extraction also yielded germline DNA, while blood RNA was obtained from unsorted whole blood. The chain uses TRBV12-5 and TRBJ2-5; D not resolved. The sample was peripheral blood. The TCR originated in a middle-aged man with primary liver carcinoma and hepatitis B virus infection. CDR3 nucleotides: TGTGCTAGCAGTAACGGAAACCAAGAGACCCAGTACTTC. It is translated as CASSNGNQETQYF.